A single sample is the source of the 11 T cell receptor beta chains below, sequenced in a study of blood T cell repertoires in COVID-19. Only in-frame clones appear in the TCRdb table, and some are missing; sequencing was by immunoSEQ multiplex PCR. Of 250,000 to 350,000 clones listed, 85% were seen once; the top ten hold around 3.7%. Sample: peripheral blood. These receptors were obtained from a woman aged 45-65 years with active or convalescent COVID-19.

The CDR3: CASSLVTGSTYEQYF. CDR3 in DNA: TGTGCCAGCAGCTTAGTGACGGGGTCTACCTACGAGCAGTACTTC. V usage is TRBV7-6 and J usage is TRBJ2-7, with D maybe TRBD2 (5 bases). Germline CDR1 SGHVS, CDR2 FNYEAQ. The CDR3 covers 15 residues. The ends were cut back, 1 base at V and 2 bases at J, with 12 bases in the middle.

This chain connects TRBV11-2 to TRBJ2-5, with 7 bases identical to TRBD2. The CDR3 has 16 amino acids. The J segment lost 2 bases and the V segment lost 2 bases, leaving 8 bases of the junction unmatched. Per the germline V gene, CDR1 is SGHAT and CDR2 is FQNNGV. The CDR3 DNA reads as TGTGCCAGCAGCTTAACCCCGGGAGGACTACAAGAGACCCAGTACTTC. This gives the protein CASSLTPGGLQETQYF.

This clone has just a few counts. This chain links TRBV9 with TRBJ2-1; D is uncertain. With 4 bases removed from V and 4 bases from J, the gap between germline ends came to 15 bases. Per germline, CDR1 SGDLS and CDR2 YYNGEE. This CDR3 region has 15 residues. The CDR3 coding sequence is TGTGCCAGCAGCCCCCAGGTGTCGGATTACAATGAGCAGTTCTTC. Translated: CASSPQVSDYNEQFF.

This clone occurred once. The V and J genes are TRBV10-3 and TRBJ2-2; D might be TRBD2 (5 bases). Trimming left V 9 bases short and J 5 bases short, with 19 bases between. This CDR3 has 15 residues. Germline CDR1 ENHRY, CDR2 SYGVKD. The CDR3 DNA is TGTGCCATGACGGAAACTAGTGCCGGGACCGGGGAGCTGTTTTTT. Encoded protein: CAMTETSAGTGELFF.

This clone was observed a handful of times. The chain recombines TRBV28 with TRBJ2-5, with TRBD2 as a possible D gene (7 bases). This CDR3 region has 15 residues. From germline, CDR1 is MDHEN and CDR2 SYDVKM. Deletions cut 6 bases from V and 0 bases from J, with 14 bases between. In DNA, the CDR3 is TGTGCCAGCAGGGGGGGGGCTCCGAACCAAGAGACCCAGTACTTC. Protein product: CASRGGAPNQETQYF. The variable domain in full, with the rest retrieved from reference TRBV28 and TRBJ2-5, is DVKVTQSSRYLVKRTGEKVFLECVQDMDHENMFWYRQDPGLGLRLIYFSYDVKMKEKGDIPEGYSVSREKKERFSLILESASTNQTSMYLCASRGGAPNQETQYFGPGTRLLVL.

This clone was counted a single time. V is TRBV6-1 and J is TRBJ1-5; TRBD1 aligns across 9 bases. V lost 2 bases and J lost 2; bases outside the gene matches: 7. The CDR3 runs to 17 residues. Germline V CDR1 and CDR2: MNHNS, SASEGT. The CDR3: CASSEPGQGRGNQPQHF. The CDR3 DNA is TGTGCCAGCAGTGAACCGGGACAGGGACGGGGCAATCAGCCCCAGCATTTT.

The chain uses TRBV5-1 and TRBJ2-1; 8 nucleotides align to TRBD1. Germline CDR1 and CDR2: SGHRS and YFSETQ. J was trimmed by 7 bases and V by 4 bases; bases with no gene match: 7. The CDR3 consists of 14 residues. The CDR3 loop is CASSLAGGGNEQFF. CDR3 in DNA: TGCGCCAGCAGCCTGGCAGGGGGCGGGAATGAGCAGTTCTTC.

The V call is TRBV5-4, the J call TRBJ2-3; D is perhaps TRBD2 (5 bases). The CDR3 loop spans 13 amino acids. V was clipped by 0 bases and J by 3 bases, with 5 bases between them. From germline, CDR1 is SGHNT and CDR2 YYREEE (reference sequence). The CDR3 coding sequence is TGTGCCAGCAGCTTGGGGGAGACAGATACGCAGTATTTT. Its protein product is CASSLGETDTQYF. Drawing the rest from reference TRBV5-4 and TRBJ2-3, the complete variable domain is ETGVTQSPTHLIKTRGQQVTLRCSSQSGHNTVSWYQQALGQGPQFIFQYYREEENGRGNFPPRFSGLQFPNYSSELNVNALELDDSALYLCASSLGETDTQYFGPGTRLTVL.

This clone was observed a single time. The chain uses TRBV9 and TRBJ2-1; D not certain. CDR3 size: 14 residues. Trimming took off 0 bases at V and 9 bases at J, with 13 bases between the two ends. The germline gives CDR1 SGDLS, CDR2 YYNGEE. The CDR3 region has the DNA TGTGCCAGCAGCGTAGCTAGTCAGCCGGGTGAGCAGTTCTTC. It codes for CASSVASQPGEQFF.

V usage is TRBV28 and J usage is TRBJ1-2; D call uncertain. Trimming took off 2 bases at V and 1 base at J, with 8 bases between the two ends. The V gene's germline CDR1 is MDHEN and CDR2 SYDVKM. This CDR3 is 14 amino acids long. The CDR3 loop is CASSLERDNYGYTF. In nucleotides, the CDR3 is TGTGCCAGCAGTTTAGAAAGAGATAACTATGGCTACACCTTC.

The J gene is TRBJ2-1, the V gene TRBV6-2 or TRBV6-3; TRBD2 matches 12 bases. CDR3 length: 17 residues. Germline values: CDR1 MNHEY, CDR2 SVGEGT. With V trimmed by 5 bases and J by 7 bases, 12 bases remained unmatched. The CDR3 region has the DNA TGTGCCAGCAGTGGCCCTCAAGGTCTAGCGGGAGGGAATGAGCAGTTCTTC. It encodes CASSGPQGLAGGNEQFF.